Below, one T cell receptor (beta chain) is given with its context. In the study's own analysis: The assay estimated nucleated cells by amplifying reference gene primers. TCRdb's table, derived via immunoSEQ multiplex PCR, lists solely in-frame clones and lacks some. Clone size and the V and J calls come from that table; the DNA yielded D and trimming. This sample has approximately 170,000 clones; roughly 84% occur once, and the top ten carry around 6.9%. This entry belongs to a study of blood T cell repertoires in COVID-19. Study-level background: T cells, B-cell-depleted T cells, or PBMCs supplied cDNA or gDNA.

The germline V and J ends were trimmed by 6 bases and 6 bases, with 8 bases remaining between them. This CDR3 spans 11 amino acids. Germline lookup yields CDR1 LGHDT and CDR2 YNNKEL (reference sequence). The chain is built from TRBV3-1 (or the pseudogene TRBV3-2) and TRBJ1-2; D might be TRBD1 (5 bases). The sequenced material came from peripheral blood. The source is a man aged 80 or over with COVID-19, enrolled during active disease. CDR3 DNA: TGTGCCAGCAGGCAGACAGATGGCTACACCTTC. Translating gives CASRQTDGYTF.